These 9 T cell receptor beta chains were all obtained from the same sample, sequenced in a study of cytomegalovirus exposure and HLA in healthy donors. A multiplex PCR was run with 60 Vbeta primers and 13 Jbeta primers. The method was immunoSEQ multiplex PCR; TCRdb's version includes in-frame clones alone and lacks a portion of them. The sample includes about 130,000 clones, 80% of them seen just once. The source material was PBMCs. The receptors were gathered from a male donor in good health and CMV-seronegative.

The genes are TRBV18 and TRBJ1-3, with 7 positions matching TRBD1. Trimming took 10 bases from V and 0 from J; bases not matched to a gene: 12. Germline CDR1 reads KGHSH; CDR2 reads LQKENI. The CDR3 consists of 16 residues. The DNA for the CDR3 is TGTGCCACCCGTAGGGGGCAGGGAAACTCTGGAAACACCATATATTTT. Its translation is CATRRGQGNSGNTIYF.

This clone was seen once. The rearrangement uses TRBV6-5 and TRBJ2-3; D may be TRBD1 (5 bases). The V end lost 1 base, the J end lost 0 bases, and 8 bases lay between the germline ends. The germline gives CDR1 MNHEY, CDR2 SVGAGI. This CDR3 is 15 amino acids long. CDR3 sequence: CASSYLGASTDTQYF. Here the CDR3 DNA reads TGTGCCAGCAGTTACTTAGGGGCAAGCACAGATACGCAGTATTTT.

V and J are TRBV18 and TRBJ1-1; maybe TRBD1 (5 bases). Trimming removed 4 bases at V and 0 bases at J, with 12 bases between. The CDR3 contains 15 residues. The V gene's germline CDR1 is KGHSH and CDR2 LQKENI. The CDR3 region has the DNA TGTGCCAGCTCACGGTCGGCGGGGCTGAACACTGAAGCTTTCTTT. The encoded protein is CASSRSAGLNTEAFF.

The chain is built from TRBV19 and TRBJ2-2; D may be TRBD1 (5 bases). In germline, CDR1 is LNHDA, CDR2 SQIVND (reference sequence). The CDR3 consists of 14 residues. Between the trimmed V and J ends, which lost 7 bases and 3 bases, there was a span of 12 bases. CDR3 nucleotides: TGTGCCAGTAAAAGGGGCACGGACACCGGGGAGCTGTTTTTT. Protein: CASKRGTDTGELFF.

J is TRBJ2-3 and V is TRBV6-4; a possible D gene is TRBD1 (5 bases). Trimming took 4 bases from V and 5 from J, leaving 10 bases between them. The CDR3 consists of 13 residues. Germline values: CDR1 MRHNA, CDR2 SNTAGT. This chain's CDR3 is CASSVRAEDTQYF. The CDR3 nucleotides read TGTGCCAGCAGTGTCAGGGCCGAAGATACGCAGTATTTT.

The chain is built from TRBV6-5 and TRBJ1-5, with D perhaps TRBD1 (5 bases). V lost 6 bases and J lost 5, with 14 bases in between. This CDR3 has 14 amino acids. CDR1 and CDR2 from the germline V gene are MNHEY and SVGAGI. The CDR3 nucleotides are TGTGCCAGCAGACCTTTACGGGACTATCAGCCCCAGCATTTT. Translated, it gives CASRPLRDYQPQHF.

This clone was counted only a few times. The CDR3 nucleotides read TGTGCCAGCAGTCCACGGGACAGGGAGCTGTTTTTT. This codes for CASSPRDRELFF. The rearrangement links TRBV6-6 to TRBJ2-2; D possibly corresponds to TRBD1 (6 bases). The CDR3 is 12 amino acids. V was trimmed by 5 bases and J by 9 bases, leaving 10 bases between them. The germline CDR1 and CDR2 sequences are MNHNY and SVGAGI (reference sequence).

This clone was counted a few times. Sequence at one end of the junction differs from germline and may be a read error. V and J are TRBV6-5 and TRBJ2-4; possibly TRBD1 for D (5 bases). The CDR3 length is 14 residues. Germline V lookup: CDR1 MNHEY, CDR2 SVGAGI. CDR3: CASSPSWGKNSQYF. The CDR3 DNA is TGTGCCAGCAGCCCCTCATGGGGCAAAAACAGTCAGTACTTC.

The CDR3: CASSRTFSGNTIYF. The CDR3 nucleotides are TGTGCCAGCAGCAGGACTTTCTCTGGAAACACCATATATTTT. This chain joins TRBV6-5 and TRBJ1-3; D unresolved. The CDR3 contains 14 residues. V gave up 6 bases and J gave up 0 bases, with 9 bases separating them. Germline assignment: CDR1 MNHEY and CDR2 SVGAGI.